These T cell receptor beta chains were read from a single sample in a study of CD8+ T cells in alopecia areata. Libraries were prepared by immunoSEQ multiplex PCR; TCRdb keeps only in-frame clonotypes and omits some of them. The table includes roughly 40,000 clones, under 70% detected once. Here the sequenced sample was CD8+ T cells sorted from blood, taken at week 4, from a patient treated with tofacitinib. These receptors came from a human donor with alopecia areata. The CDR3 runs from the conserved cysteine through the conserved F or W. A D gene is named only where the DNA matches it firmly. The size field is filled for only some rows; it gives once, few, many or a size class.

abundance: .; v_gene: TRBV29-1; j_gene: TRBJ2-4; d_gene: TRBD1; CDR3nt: TGCAGCGTTGAAGGCAGCCTCGACAGGGAAAACATTCAGTACTTC; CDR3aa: CSVEGSLDRENIQYF
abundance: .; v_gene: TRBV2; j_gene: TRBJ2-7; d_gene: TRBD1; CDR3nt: TGTGCCAGCAGGGACAGGAGCTCCTACGAGCAGTACTTC; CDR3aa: CASRDRSSYEQYF
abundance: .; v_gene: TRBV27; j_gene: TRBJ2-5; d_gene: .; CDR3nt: TGTGCCAGCAGTTCCAGCCCCGAGACCCAGTACTTC; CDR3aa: CASSSSPETQYF
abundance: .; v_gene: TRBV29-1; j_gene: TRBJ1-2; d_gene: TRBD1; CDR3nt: TGCAGCGTTCCTTCCGACAGGGCCTCATATGGCTACACCTTC; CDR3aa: CSVPSDRASYGYTF
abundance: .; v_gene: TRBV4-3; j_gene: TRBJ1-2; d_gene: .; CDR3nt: TGCGCCAGCAGCCAAGAACGGCAGGGAACAAACTATGGCTACACCTTC; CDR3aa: CASSQERQGTNYGYTF
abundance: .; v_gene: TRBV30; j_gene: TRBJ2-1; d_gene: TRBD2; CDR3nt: TGTGCCTGCCGACTAGCGGGAAACAATGAGCAGTTCTTC; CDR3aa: CACRLAGNNEQFF
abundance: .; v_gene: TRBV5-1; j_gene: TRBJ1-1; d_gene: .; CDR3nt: TGCGCCAGCAGCTTGGCCCCCGGGAAGTTGGCTTTCTTT; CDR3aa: CASSLAPGKLAFF
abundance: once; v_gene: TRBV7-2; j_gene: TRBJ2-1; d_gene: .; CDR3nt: TGTGCCAGCAGCCTAACGGGACGGACTCACAATGAGCAGTTCTTC; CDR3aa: CASSLTGRTHNEQFF
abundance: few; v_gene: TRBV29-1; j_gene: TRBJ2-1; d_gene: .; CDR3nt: TGCAGCGTTCGCACAGGTCAGGGGCAGTTCTTC; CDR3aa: CSVRTGQGQFF
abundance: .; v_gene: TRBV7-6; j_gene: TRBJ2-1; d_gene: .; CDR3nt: TGTGCCAGCAGCTTATCGGACGCCAATGAGCAGTTCTTC; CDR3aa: CASSLSDANEQFF
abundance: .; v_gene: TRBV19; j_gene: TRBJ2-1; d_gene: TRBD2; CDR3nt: TGTGCCAGTAGTATAGCTAGCGGGGTTAAGCGGGAGCAGTTCTTC; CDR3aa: CASSIASGVKREQFF
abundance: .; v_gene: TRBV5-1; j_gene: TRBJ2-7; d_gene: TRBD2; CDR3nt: TGCGCCAGCAGCTTGGGGGGGACTAGCGGATCCTACGAGCAGTACTTC; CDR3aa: CASSLGGTSGSYEQYF
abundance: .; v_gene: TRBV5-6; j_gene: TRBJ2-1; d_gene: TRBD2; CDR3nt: TGTGCCGGTATGACTAGCGGGGGTTACAATGAGCAGTTCTTC; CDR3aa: CAGMTSGGYNEQFF
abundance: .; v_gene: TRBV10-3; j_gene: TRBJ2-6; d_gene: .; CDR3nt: TGTGCCATCAGTGAAGGAGCCGGGGCCAACGTCCTGACTTTC; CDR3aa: CAISEGAGANVLTF
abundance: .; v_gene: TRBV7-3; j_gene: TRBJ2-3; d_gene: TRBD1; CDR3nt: TGTGCCAGCAGCTTTACTACAGGGGGCGGTGATACGCAGTATTTT; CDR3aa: CASSFTTGGGDTQYF
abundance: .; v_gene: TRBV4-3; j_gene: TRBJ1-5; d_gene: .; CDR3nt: TGCGCCAGCAGCCAAGATAACAGGGATCAGCCCCAGCATTTT; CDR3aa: CASSQDNRDQPQHF
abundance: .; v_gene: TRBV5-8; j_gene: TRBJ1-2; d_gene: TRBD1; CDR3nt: TGTGCCAGCAGCCTCGGACAGGGGGCGTTGGGCTACACCTTC; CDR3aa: CASSLGQGALGYTF
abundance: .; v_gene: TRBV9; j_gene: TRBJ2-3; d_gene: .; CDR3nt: TGTGCCAGCAGCGTAGCGGGAAGCACAGATACGCAGTATTTT; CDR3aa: CASSVAGSTDTQYF
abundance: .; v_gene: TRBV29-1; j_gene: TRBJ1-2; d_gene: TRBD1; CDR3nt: TGCAGCGTGGGGACAGGGGATGGCTACACCTTC; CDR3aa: CSVGTGDGYTF
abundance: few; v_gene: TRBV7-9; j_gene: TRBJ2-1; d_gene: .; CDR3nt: TGTGCCAGCAGCTTAGTGTACAATGAGCAGTTCTTC; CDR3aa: CASSLVYNEQFF
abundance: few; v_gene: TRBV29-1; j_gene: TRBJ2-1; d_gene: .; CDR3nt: TGCAGCGTTGACAAGGGAAATGAGCAGTTCTTC; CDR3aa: CSVDKGNEQFF
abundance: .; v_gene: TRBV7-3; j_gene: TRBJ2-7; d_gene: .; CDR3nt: TGTGCCAGCAGCTCCTCAGGGGACCCCCGGGAGCAGTACTTC; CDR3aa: CASSSSGDPREQYF
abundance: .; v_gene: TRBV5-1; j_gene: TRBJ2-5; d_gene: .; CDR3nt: TGCGCCAGCAGTTCCTCCGGGACCCCGGGGACCCAGTACTTC; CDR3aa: CASSSSGTPGTQYF
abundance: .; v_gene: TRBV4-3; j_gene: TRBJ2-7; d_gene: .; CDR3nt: TGCGCCAGCAGCCAAGATGTCTGGCAGGCCTACGAGCAGTACTTC; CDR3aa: CASSQDVWQAYEQYF
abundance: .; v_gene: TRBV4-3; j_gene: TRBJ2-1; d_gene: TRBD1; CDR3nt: TGCGCCAGCAGCCAAGATCGTCTCAGGGGGCAGAATGAGCAGTTCTTC; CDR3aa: CASSQDRLRGQNEQFF
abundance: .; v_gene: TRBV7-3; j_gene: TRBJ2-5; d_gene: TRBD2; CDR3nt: TGTGCCAGCAGCATGCGGGGGGTCGGGTCAGAGACCCAGTACTTC; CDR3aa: CASSMRGVGSETQYF
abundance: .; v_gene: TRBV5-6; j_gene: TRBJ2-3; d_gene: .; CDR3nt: TGTGCCAGCAGACGGACCGCCTTAACGGGGGCAAGTACAGATACGCAGTATTTT; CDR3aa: CASRRTALTGASTDTQYF
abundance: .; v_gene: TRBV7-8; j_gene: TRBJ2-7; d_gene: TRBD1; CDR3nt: TGTGCCAGCAGCGATACCGACAGGGGGAGCTACGAGCAGTACTTC; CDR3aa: CASSDTDRGSYEQYF
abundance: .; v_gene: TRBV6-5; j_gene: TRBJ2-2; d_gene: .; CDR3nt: TGTGCCAGCAGTTTCCCAACCGGGGAGCTGTTTTTT; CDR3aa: CASSFPTGELFF
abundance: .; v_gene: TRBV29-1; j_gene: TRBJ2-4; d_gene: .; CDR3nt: TGCAGCGTTGAGGAAGGGAACATTCAGTACTTC; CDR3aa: CSVEEGNIQYF
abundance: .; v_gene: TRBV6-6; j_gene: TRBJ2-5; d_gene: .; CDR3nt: TGTGCCACCCTGGCGGTCGAGACCCAGTACTTC; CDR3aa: CATLAVETQYF
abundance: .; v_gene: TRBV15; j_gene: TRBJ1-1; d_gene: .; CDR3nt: TGTGCCACCAGCGGATTAGACACTGACGCTTTCTTT; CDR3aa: CATSGLDTDAFF
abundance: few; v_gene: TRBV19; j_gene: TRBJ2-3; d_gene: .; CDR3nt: TGTGCCAGTAGTCTAACTACAATTACGACAGATACGCAGTATTTT; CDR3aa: CASSLTTITTDTQYF
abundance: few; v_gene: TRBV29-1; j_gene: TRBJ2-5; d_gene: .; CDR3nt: TGCAGCGTTGACGTTTTGGGAGTAGAAGAGACCCAGTACTTC; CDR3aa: CSVDVLGVEETQYF
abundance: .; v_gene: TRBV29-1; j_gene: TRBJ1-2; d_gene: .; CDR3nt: TGCAGCGTTGAAACAAGGGAGATCTATGGCTACACCTTC; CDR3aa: CSVETREIYGYTF
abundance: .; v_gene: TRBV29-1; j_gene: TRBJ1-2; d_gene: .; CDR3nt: TGCAGCGTTGAATCAGGGAACTATGGCTACACCTTC; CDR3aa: CSVESGNYGYTF
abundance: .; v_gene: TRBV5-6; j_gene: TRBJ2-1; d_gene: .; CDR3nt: TGTGCCGCGGGTACGTACAGCGTATACAATGAGCAGTTCTTC; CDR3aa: CAAGTYSVYNEQFF